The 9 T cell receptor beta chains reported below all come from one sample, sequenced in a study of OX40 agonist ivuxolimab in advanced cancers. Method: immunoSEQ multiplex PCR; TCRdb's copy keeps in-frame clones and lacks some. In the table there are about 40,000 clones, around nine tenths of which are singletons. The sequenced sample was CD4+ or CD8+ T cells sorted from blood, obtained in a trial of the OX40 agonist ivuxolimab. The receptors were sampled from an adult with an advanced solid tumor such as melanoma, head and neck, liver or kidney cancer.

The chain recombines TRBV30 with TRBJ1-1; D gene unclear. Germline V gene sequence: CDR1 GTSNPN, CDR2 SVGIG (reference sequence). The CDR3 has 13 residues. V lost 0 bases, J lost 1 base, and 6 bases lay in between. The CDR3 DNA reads TGTGCCTGGAGTGTGGTCAGGAACACTGAAGCTTTCTTT. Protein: CAWSVVRNTEAFF. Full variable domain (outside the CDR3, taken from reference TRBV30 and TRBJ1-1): SQTIHQWPATLVQPVGSPLSLECTVEGTSNPNLYWYRQAAGRGLQLLFYSVGIGQISSEVPQNLSASRPQDRQFILSSKKLLLSDSGFYLCAWSVVRNTEAFFGQGTRLTVV.

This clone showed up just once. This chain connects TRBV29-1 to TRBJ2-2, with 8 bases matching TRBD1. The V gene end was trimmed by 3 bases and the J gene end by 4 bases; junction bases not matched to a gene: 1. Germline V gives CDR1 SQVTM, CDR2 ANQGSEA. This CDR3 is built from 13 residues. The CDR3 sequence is CSVEGTGTGELFF. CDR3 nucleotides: TGCAGCGTTGAGGGGACAGGCACCGGGGAGCTGTTTTTT.

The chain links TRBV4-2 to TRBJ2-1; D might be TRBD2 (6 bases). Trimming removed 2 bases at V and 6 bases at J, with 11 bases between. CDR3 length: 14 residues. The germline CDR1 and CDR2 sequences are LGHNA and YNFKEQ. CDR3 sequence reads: CASSQKRLVNEQFF. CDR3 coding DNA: TGTGCCAGCAGCCAAAAGAGACTAGTCAATGAGCAGTTCTTC.

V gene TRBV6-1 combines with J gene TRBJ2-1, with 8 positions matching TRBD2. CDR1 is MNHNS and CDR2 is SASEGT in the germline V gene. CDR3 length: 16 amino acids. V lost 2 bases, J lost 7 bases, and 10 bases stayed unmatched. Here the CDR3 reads CASSELDGRARNEQFF. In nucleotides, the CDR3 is TGTGCCAGCAGTGAACTAGACGGGAGGGCCAGGAATGAGCAGTTCTTC.

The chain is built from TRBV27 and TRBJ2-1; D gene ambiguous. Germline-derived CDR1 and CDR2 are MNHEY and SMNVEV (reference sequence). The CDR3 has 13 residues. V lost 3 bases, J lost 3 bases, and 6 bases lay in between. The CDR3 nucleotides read TGTGCCAGCAGTTTGTCGCACTACAATGAGCAGTTCTTC. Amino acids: CASSLSHYNEQFF.

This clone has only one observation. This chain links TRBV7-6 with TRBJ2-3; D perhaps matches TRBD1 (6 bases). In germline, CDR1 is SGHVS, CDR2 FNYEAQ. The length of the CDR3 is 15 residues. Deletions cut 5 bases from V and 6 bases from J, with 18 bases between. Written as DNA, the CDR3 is TGTGCCAGCAGCCTCCGGGCCCAGGGGACGGATACGCAGTATTTT. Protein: CASSLRAQGTDTQYF.

The CDR3 bases are TGCGCCAGCAGCCAACCCTACTCCGGGACGGAATACGACGGGGAGCTGTTTTTT. Translated: CASSQPYSGTEYDGELFF. The genes are TRBV4-1 and TRBJ2-2; tentatively, D is TRBD1 or TRBD2 (5 bases each). The length of the CDR3 is 18 residues. Germline-derived CDR1 and CDR2 are MGHRA and YSYEKL. Trimming cost V 2 bases and J 7 bases, with 23 bases left between them.

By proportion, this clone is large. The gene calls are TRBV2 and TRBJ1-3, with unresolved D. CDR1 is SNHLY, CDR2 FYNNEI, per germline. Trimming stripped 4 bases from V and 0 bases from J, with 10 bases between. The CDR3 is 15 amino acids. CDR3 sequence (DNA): TGTGCCAGCAGTGTCCCCCGCAACTCTGGAAACACCATATATTTT. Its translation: CASSVPRNSGNTIYF.

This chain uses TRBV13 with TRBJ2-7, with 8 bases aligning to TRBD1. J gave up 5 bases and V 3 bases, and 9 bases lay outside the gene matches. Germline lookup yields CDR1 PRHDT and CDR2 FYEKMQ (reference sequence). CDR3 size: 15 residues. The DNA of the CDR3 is TGTGCCAGCAGCTTGGCCCCGGGACAGGCGAACGAGCAGTACTTC. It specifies CASSLAPGQANEQYF.